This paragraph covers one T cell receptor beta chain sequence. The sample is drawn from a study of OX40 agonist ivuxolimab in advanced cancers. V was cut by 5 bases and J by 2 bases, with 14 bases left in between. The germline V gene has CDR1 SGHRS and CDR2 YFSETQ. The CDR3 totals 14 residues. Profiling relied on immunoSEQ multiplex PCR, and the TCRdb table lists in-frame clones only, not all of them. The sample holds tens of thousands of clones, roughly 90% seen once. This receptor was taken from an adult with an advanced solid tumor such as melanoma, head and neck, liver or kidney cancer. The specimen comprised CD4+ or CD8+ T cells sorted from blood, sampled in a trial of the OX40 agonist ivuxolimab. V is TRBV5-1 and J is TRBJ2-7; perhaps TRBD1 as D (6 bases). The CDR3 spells CASSYAPGAYEQYF. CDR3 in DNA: TGCGCCAGCAGTTACGCTCCAGGGGCCTACGAGCAGTACTTC.